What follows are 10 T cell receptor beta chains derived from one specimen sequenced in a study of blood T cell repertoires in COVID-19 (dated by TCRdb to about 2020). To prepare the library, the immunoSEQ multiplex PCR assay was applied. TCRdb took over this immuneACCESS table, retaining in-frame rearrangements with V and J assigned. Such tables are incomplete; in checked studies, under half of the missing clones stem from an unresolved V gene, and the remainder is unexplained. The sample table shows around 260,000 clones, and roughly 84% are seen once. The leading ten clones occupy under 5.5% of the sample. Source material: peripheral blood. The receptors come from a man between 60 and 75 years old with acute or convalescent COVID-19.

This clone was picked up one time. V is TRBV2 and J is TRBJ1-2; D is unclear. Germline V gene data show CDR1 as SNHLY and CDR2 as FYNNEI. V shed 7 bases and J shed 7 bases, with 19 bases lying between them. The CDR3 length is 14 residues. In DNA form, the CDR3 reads TGTGCCAGCATGAAAGTACGGGGTGAGGGTGGCTACACCTTC. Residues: CASMKVRGEGGYTF.

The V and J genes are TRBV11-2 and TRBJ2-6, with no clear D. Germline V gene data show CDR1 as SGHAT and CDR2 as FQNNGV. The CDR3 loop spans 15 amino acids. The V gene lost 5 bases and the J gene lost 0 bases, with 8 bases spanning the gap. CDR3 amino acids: CASSRIDSGANVLTF. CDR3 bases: TGTGCCAGCAGCCGCATAGACTCTGGGGCCAACGTCCTGACTTTC.

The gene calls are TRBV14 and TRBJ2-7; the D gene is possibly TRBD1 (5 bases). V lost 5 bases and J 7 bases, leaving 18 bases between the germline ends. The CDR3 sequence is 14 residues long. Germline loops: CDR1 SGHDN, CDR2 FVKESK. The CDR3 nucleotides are TGTGCCAGCAGCTCAGTCTCAGGGCCGGCGGAGCAGTACTTC. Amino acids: CASSSVSGPAEQYF.

This CDR3 is CASIKQDSGAFF. The CDR3 bases are TGTGCCAGCATTAAACAGGACAGTGGTGCTTTCTTT. This rearrangement joins TRBV7-9 to TRBJ1-1; possible D gene TRBD1, 6 bases. Deletions cut 7 bases from V and 11 bases from J, with 17 bases between. The CDR3 length is 12 residues. Germline-derived CDR1 and CDR2 are SEHNR and FQNEAQ (reference sequence).

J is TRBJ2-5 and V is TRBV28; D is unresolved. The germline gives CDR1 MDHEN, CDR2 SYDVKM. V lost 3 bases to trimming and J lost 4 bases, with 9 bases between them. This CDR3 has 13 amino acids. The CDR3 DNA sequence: TGTGCCAGCAGTTTCTTACAAACAGAGACCCAGTACTTC. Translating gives CASSFLQTETQYF. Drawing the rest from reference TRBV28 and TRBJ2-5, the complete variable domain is DVKVTQSSRYLVKRTGEKVFLECVQDMDHENMFWYRQDPGLGLRLIYFSYDVKMKEKGDIPEGYSVSREKKERFSLILESASTNQTSMYLCASSFLQTETQYFGPGTRLLVL.

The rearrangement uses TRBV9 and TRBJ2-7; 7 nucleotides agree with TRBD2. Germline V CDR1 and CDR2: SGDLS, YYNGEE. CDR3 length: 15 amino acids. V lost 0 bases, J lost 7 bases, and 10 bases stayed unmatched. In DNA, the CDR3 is TGTGCCAGCAGCGTAGAGGGAGGGGATCGGGGAGAGCAGTACTTC. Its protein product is CASSVEGGDRGEQYF.

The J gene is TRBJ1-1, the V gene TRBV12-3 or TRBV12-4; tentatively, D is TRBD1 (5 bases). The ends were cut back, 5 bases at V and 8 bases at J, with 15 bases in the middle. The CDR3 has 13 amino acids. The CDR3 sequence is CASSPDRLLEAFF. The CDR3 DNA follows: TGTGCCAGCAGTCCCGACAGATTGCTAGAAGCTTTCTTT.

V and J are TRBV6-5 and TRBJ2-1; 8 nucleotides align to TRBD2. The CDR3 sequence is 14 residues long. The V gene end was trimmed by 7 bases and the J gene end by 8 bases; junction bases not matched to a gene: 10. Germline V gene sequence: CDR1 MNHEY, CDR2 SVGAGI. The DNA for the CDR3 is TGTGCCAGCAATCCGGGAGGGTCGTGGGATGAGCAGTTCTTC. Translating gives CASNPGGSWDEQFF.

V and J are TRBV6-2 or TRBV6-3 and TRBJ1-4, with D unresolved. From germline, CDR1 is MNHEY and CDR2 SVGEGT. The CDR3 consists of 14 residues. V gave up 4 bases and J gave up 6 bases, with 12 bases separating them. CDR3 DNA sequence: TGTGCCAGCAGTTCGGCAGCGGCGGATGAAAAACTGTTTTTT. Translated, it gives CASSSAAADEKLFF.

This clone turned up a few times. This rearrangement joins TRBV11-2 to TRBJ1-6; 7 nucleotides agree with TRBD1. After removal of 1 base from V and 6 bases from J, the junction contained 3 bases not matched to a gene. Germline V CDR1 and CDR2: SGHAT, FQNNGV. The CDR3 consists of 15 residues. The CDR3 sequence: CASSLAYRGNSPLHF. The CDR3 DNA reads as TGTGCCAGCAGCTTAGCGTACAGGGGTAATTCACCCCTCCACTTT.